This T cell receptor beta chain stems from a study of cytomegalovirus exposure and HLA in healthy donors. PCR was performed using 60 Vbeta and 13 Jbeta primers. Libraries were prepared by immunoSEQ multiplex PCR; TCRdb keeps only in-frame clonotypes and omits some of them. Of some 33,000 clones in the sample, around 60% are singletons; the top ten hold roughly 22%. Germline loops: CDR1 SGHVS, CDR2 FQNEAQ. V lost 4 bases, J lost 6 bases, and 6 bases stayed unmatched. This CDR3 comprises 13 residues. These donors, healthy bone marrow donors, were studied. This sequence originates from a man aged 50 to 60 in good health and CMV-seropositive. The rearrangement uses TRBV7-8 and TRBJ2-7; 7 nucleotides align to TRBD2. Sequencing was done on a sample of PBMCs. The CDR3, as DNA: TGTGCCAGCAGCTCTGGGAGGGGAAGCGAGCAGTACTTC. Protein product: CASSSGRGSEQYF.